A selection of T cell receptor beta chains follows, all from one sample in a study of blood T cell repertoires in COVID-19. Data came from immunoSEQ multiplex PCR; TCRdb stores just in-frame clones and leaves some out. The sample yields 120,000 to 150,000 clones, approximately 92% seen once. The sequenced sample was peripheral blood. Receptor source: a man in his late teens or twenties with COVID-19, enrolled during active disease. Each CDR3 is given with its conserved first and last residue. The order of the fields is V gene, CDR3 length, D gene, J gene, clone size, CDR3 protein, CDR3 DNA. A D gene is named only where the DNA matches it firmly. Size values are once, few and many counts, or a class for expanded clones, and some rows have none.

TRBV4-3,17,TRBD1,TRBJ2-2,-,CASSRELETGSTGELFF,TGCGCCAGCAGCCGCGAACTCGAGACAGGGTCAACCGGGGAGCTGTTTTTT
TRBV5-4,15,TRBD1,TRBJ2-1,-,CASSAGTGGSDEQFF,TGTGCCAGCAGCGCCGGGACAGGCGGAAGCGATGAGCAGTTCTTC
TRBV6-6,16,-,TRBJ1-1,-,CASSYPSAARYTEAFF,TGTGCCAGCAGTTACCCAAGCGCAGCCAGATACACTGAAGCTTTCTTT
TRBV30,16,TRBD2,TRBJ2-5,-,CAWRDWTSLLGETQYF,TGTGCCTGGAGAGACTGGACTAGCCTTCTCGGGGAGACCCAGTACTTC
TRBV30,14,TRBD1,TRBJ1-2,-,CAWSGDQGVYGYTF,TGTGCCTGGAGTGGGGATCAGGGGGTTTATGGCTACACCTTC
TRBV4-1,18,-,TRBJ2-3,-,CASSQESAGQRSTDTQYF,TGCGCCAGCAGCCAAGAAAGTGCAGGACAGCGCTCCACAGATACGCAGTATTTT
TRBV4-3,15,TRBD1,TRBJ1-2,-,CASSAGQGGRYGYTF,TGCGCCAGCAGCGCGGGACAGGGGGGAAGGTATGGCTACACCTTC
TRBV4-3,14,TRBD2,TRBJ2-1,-,CASSFVGGGNEQFF,TGCGCCAGCAGCTTCGTGGGGGGGGGCAATGAGCAGTTCTTC
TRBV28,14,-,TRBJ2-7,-,CASSLSDSSYEQYF,TGTGCCAGCAGTTTGTCGGACAGCTCCTACGAGCAGTACTTC
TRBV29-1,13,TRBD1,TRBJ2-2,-,CSVEGQGAGELFF,TGCAGCGTCGAGGGACAGGGGGCGGGGGAGCTGTTTTTT
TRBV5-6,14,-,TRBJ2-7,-,CASSLGLAYYEQYF,TGTGCCAGCAGCTTGGGCCTAGCGTACTACGAGCAGTACTTC
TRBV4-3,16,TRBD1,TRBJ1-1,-,CASSQHPGQGRPEAFF,TGCGCCAGCAGCCAACACCCGGGACAGGGGAGGCCTGAAGCTTTCTTT
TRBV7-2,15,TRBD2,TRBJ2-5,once,CASSLGGGLQETQYF,TGTGCCAGCAGCCTGGGGGGGGGACTCCAAGAGACCCAGTACTTC
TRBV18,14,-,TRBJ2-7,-,CASSPRGENYEQYF,TGTGCCAGCTCACCTCGTGGGGAGAACTACGAGCAGTACTTC
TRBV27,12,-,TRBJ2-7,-,CASSSGDYEQYF,TGTGCCAGCAGTTCCGGGGACTACGAGCAGTACTTC
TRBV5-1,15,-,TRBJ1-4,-,CASSSGDRDNEKLFF,TGCGCCAGCAGCTCTGGAGACAGAGATAATGAAAAACTGTTTTTT